The 30 T cell receptor beta chains below were found in one sample sequenced in a study of T cells in Graves' hyperthyroidism and ophthalmopathy. The investigators amplified TCR beta CDR3 regions from RNA transcripts. HTBI primers were employed in a first-round RT-PCR of the TCR CDR3. TCRdb passed the multiplex PCR reads through MiXCR, listing each CDR3 protein once. The table includes some 510,000 distinct CDR3 sequences, around 20% detected once. The sequenced sample was blood. Receptor source: a man between 18 and 35 years old with Graves' hyperthyroidism.

Ten or more counts support this clonotype. As DNA, the CDR3 is TGTGCCAGCAGTGAGGACACCGGGACAGAGGATTACTATGGCTACACCTTC. This translates into CASSEDTGTEDYYGYTF. This chain joins TRBV6-1 and TRBJ1-2, with 7 bases that match TRBD1. Germline CDR1 and CDR2: MNHNS and SASEGT. J gave up 3 bases and V 3 bases, and 13 bases lay outside the gene matches. The CDR3 is 17 residues long.

V and J are TRBV25-1 and TRBJ2-2, with 8 bases matching TRBD2. This CDR3 spans 16 amino acids. Trimming cost V 6 bases and J 2 bases; bases outside gene matches: 8. Germline V CDR1 and CDR2: MGHDK, SYGVNS. The CDR3 nucleotides read TGTGCCAGCAGATCCCCGGGGGGGGCCAACACCGGGGAGCTGTTTTTT. Protein: CASRSPGGANTGELFF.

This clonotype occurred many times. The rearrangement joins TRBV20-1 to TRBJ2-3; D remains unclear. The V and J ends lost 0 bases and 4 bases respectively, with 8 bases between them. This CDR3 region has 13 residues. The germline V gene has CDR1 DFQATT and CDR2 SNEGSKA (reference sequence). The CDR3 nucleotides are TGCAGTGCTAGAGATAAAGGCCCAGATACGCAGTATTTT. This sequence encodes CSARDKGPDTQYF.

This clonotype has a count of ten or more. The chain combines TRBV12-3 or TRBV12-4 with TRBJ1-2; 7 bases map to TRBD1. The CDR3 is made up of 15 amino acids. Trimming took 8 bases from V and 0 from J; bases not matched to a gene: 9. This chain's CDR3 is CASRQGRQANYGYTF. CDR3 nucleotide sequence: TGTGCCAGCCGACAGGGCCGCCAAGCTAACTATGGCTACACCTTC.

In its sample, this clonotype was seen many times. The V gene is TRBV28, the J gene TRBJ2-7, with D unresolved. Germline V gives CDR1 MDHEN, CDR2 SYDVKM. V dropped 2 bases and J dropped 12 bases, with 14 bases sitting between them. The CDR3 consists of 12 residues. CDR3 DNA sequence: TGTGCCAGCAGTTTAAGGAAAGGGCCCGGGTACTTC. Translation: CASSLRKGPGYF. The full variable domain, completed using reference TRBV28 and TRBJ2-7, is DVKVTQSSRYLVKRTGEKVFLECVQDMDHENMFWYRQDPGLGLRLIYFSYDVKMKEKGDIPEGYSVSREKKERFSLILESASTNQTSMYLCASSLRKGPGYFGPGTRLTVT.

This clonotype was seen only a few times. The chain is built from TRBV19 and TRBJ2-7; TRBD2 agrees at 14 bases. V lost 5 bases, J lost 7 bases, and 7 bases stayed unmatched. CDR3 size: 15 residues. CDR1 LNHDA and CDR2 SQIVND come from the germline V gene (reference sequence). The CDR3 DNA reads as TGTGCCAGTAGTGCGGGACTAGCGGGGGCTACGGAGCAGTACTTC. Translation: CASSAGLAGATEQYF.

This clonotype was detected only a few times. V is TRBV5-1 and J is TRBJ2-7, with TRBD2 identical over 7 bases. This CDR3 has 15 residues. CDR1 is SGHRS and CDR2 is YFSETQ in the germline V gene. J lost 2 bases, V lost 3 bases, and 8 bases had no gene match. CDR3 sequence reads: CASSSSAGTPYEQYF. The CDR3, as DNA: TGCGCCAGCAGCTCATCAGCGGGGACCCCCTACGAGCAGTACTTC.

The sample holds a few counts of this clonotype. The chain links TRBV5-6 to TRBJ1-1; D uncertain. This CDR3 has 12 amino acids. The germline V gene encodes CDR1 SGHDT and CDR2 YYEEEE. V was pared by 2 bases and J by 7 bases, with 9 bases between. The CDR3 spells CASSFILGEAFF. The CDR3 bases are TGTGCCAGCAGCTTTATACTCGGTGAAGCTTTCTTT. The whole variable domain, remainder taken from reference TRBV5-6 and TRBJ1-1, is DAGVTQSPTHLIKTRGQQVTLRCSPKSGHDTVSWYQQALGQGPQFIFQYYEEEERQRGNFPDRFSGHQFPNYSSELNVNALLLGDSALYLCASSFILGEAFFGQGTRLTVV.

The CDR3, as DNA: TGTGCCAGCAGCCCATCCGGGACAGGGATGCAGACCCAGTACTTC. Amino acid sequence: CASSPSGTGMQTQYF. The chain links TRBV11-2 to TRBJ2-5, with 9 bases aligning to TRBD1. With 5 bases clipped from V and 6 bases from J, the junction kept 10 bases outside the gene matches. In germline, CDR1 is SGHAT, CDR2 FQNNGV. The CDR3 consists of 15 residues.

This chain connects TRBV18 to TRBJ1-1; perhaps TRBD1 as D (5 bases). There are 15 residues in the CDR3. Germline V gene lookup returns CDR1 KGHSH and CDR2 LQKENI. The V and J ends lost 0 bases and 3 bases respectively, with 11 bases between them. The CDR3 DNA follows: TGTGCCAGCTCACCACCGTGGGGGTTGGACACTGAAGCTTTCTTT. It encodes CASSPPWGLDTEAFF.

This clonotype has only one observation. V usage is TRBV7-9 and J usage is TRBJ1-1; D is uncertain. The CDR3 consists of 15 residues. Deletions cut 5 bases from V and 2 bases from J, with 15 bases between. Germline values: CDR1 SEHNR, CDR2 FQNEAQ (reference sequence). CDR3 in DNA: TGTGCCAGCAGCCCCGGGGTAAGAATCAACACTGAAGCTTTCTTT. Protein sequence: CASSPGVRINTEAFF.

The count of this clonotype is one. The rearrangement links TRBV4-1 to TRBJ1-3; TRBD1 might be the D (5 bases). The CDR3 totals 15 residues. Germline V gene sequence: CDR1 MGHRA, CDR2 YSYEKL. Trimming took off 8 bases at V and 4 bases at J, with 18 bases between the two ends. In DNA form, the CDR3 reads TGCGCCAGCTGCGAAGAAGAGGGGTCCGGAAACACCATATATTTT. This translates into CASCEEEGSGNTIYF.

This clonotype was picked up a small number of times. The genes are TRBV5-1 and TRBJ1-2; D gene uncertain. Germline CDR1 and CDR2: SGHRS and YFSETQ. The CDR3 is made up of 16 amino acids. Trimming took off 0 bases at V and 0 bases at J, with 12 bases between the two ends. The CDR3 DNA reads as TGCGCCAGCAGCTTGGCGGGTCGGGGAGCTAACTATGGCTACACCTTC. It is translated as CASSLAGRGANYGYTF. Based on the CDR3 plus reference TRBV5-1 and TRBJ1-2, the full variable domain is KAGVTQTPRYLIKTRGQQVTLSCSPISGHRSVSWYQQTPGQGLQFLFEYFSETQRNKGNFPGRFSGRQFSNSRSEMNVSTLELGDSALYLCASSLAGRGANYGYTFGSGTRLTVV.

In this sample, this clonotype turned up many times. The chain recombines TRBV12-3 or TRBV12-4 with TRBJ1-1; 7 nucleotides agree with TRBD1. This CDR3 contains 14 residues. V lost 6 bases, J lost 4 bases, and 8 bases stayed unmatched. The CDR3 region is CASSPRGPGTEAFF. In nucleotides, the CDR3 is TGTGCCAGCAGCCCTAGGGGGCCGGGCACTGAAGCTTTCTTT.

This chain links TRBV2 with TRBJ1-1; 10 nucleotides match TRBD1. Germline-derived CDR1 and CDR2 are SNHLY and FYNNEI. The CDR3 contains 15 residues. Trimming took 6 bases from V and 4 from J; bases not matched to a gene: 8. For the CDR3, the DNA is TGTGCCAGCAGGGCGGACAGGGGGGGGAGCACTGAAGCTTTCTTT. It yields the protein CASRADRGGSTEAFF.

This clonotype was observed many times. The chain recombines TRBV27 with TRBJ1-5; 7 bases are shared with TRBD1. Germline V gene lookup returns CDR1 MNHEY and CDR2 SMNVEV (reference sequence). The CDR3 totals 15 residues. J gave up 3 bases and V 4 bases, and 6 bases lay outside the gene matches. CDR3 in DNA: TGTGCCAGCAGTTCGTTGACAGGGTTCAATCAGCCCCAGCATTTT. As protein: CASSSLTGFNQPQHF.

This clonotype occurred many times. The genes are TRBV4-1 and TRBJ2-5; D tentatively reads TRBD1 or TRBD2 (5 bases each). Germline V gene sequence: CDR1 MGHRA, CDR2 YSYEKL. This CDR3 is 15 amino acids long. V shed 3 bases and J shed 0 bases, with 11 bases lying between them. The CDR3 coding sequence is TGCGCCAGCAGCCAGGGGGTAACAGACCAAGAGACCCAGTACTTC. Its protein is CASSQGVTDQETQYF.

This clonotype came up many times. The CDR3 spells CASEANTGELFF. The CDR3, as DNA: TGTGCCAGTGAAGCGAACACCGGGGAGCTGTTTTTT. The chain employs TRBV7-9 and TRBJ2-2; D is ambiguous. This CDR3 comprises 12 residues. Trimming removed 9 bases from V and 0 bases from J, with 5 bases in between. CDR1 and CDR2 (germline): SEHNR, FQNEAQ (reference sequence).

This clonotype was seen many times. This chain uses TRBV5-1 with TRBJ1-1; a weak D match, TRBD1 (5 bases). The CDR3 has 14 residues. Trimming removed 2 bases at V and 3 bases at J, with 11 bases between. The germline V gene encodes CDR1 SGHRS and CDR2 YFSETQ. CDR3 nucleotide sequence: TGCGCCAGCAGCTTCCTGGGGGAGGACACTGAAGCTTTCTTT. This gives the protein CASSFLGEDTEAFF.

This clonotype was recorded a few times. The rearrangement uses TRBV6-5 and TRBJ1-1; TRBD1 might be the D (6 bases). CDR1 is MNHEY and CDR2 is SVGAGI in the germline V gene. The CDR3 loop spans 14 amino acids. V was trimmed by 4 bases and J by 4 bases, leaving 13 bases between them. In nucleotides, the CDR3 is TGTGCCAGCAGTTCAGGGGCTGGGGCCACTGAAGCTTTCTTT. Encoded protein: CASSSGAGATEAFF.

The chain carries TRBV6-1 and TRBJ1-1; unclear D gene. This CDR3 region has 12 residues. CDR1 and CDR2 from the germline V gene are MNHNS and SASEGT. V lost 8 bases and J lost 7, with 14 bases in between. The CDR3 protein is CASVGSAIEAFF. CDR3 sequence (DNA): TGTGCCAGCGTCGGTTCGGCTATTGAAGCTTTCTTT.

V gene TRBV28 combines with J gene TRBJ2-4; 7 bases line up with TRBD2. This CDR3 spans 13 amino acids. J was trimmed by 8 bases and V by 7 bases; bases with no gene match: 8. Germline CDR1 is MDHEN and CDR2 is SYDVKM. The CDR3: CASTLGGLDIQYF. The CDR3 nucleotides are TGTGCCAGCACCCTGGGGGGGTTGGACATTCAGTACTTC.

J is TRBJ1-1 and V is TRBV7-2; D is unresolved. Deletions cut 7 bases from V and 2 bases from J, with 8 bases between. Germline-derived CDR1 and CDR2 are SGHTA and FQGNSA. This CDR3 is 12 amino acids long. Here the CDR3 DNA reads TGTGCCAGCATCCGAACTAACACTGAAGCTTTCTTT. This sequence encodes CASIRTNTEAFF.

The chain has TRBV6-1 and TRBJ1-1; D not certain. This CDR3 has 13 amino acids. Germline V CDR1 and CDR2: MNHNS, SASEGT. V dropped 6 bases and J dropped 4 bases, with 12 bases sitting between them. CDR3 sequence: CASRLGMGTEAFF. DNA of the CDR3: TGTGCCAGCAGGTTGGGAATGGGCACTGAAGCTTTCTTT.

This clonotype occurred many times. The V call is TRBV12-3 or TRBV12-4, the J call TRBJ1-1; D call uncertain. V dropped 4 bases and J dropped 0 bases, with 6 bases sitting between them. CDR3 length equals 13 residues. The CDR3 reads CASSSTVNTEAFF. The CDR3 coding sequence is TGTGCCAGCAGTTCGACGGTGAACACTGAAGCTTTCTTT.

The V and J genes are TRBV3-1 and TRBJ1-1; 11 nucleotides line up with TRBD1. CDR1 and CDR2 from the germline V gene are LGHDT and YNNKEL (reference sequence). V lost 4 bases to trimming and J lost 0 bases; unmatched junction nucleotides: 4. The CDR3 consists of 16 residues. The CDR3, as DNA: TGTGCCAGCAGCCCGGACAGGGGGCTAGTGAACACTGAAGCTTTCTTT. Amino acids: CASSPDRGLVNTEAFF.

This clonotype was detected many times. This could be a read error, since a much larger clone is one nucleotide away. This chain uses TRBV5-1 with TRBJ1-1; possibly TRBD1 for D (6 bases). Germline V gives CDR1 SGHRS, CDR2 YFSETQ. The CDR3 is 15 amino acids. CDR3 bases: TGCGCCAGCAGCTTGGTGGCAGGCAGGGGCACTGAAGCTCTCTTT. Its protein is CASSLVAGRGTEALF.

V and J are TRBV12-3 or TRBV12-4 and TRBJ1-5; D perhaps matches TRBD1 (5 bases). This CDR3 contains 16 residues. V gave up 4 bases and J gave up 6 bases, with 19 bases separating them. The CDR3 region has the DNA TGTGCCAGCAGTTCGACCCTGGGGGTAGGATCTCAGCCCCAGCATTTT. This translates into CASSSTLGVGSQPQHF.

This clonotype was counted many times. The chain joins TRBV15 to TRBJ1-2, with TRBD1 matching 8 bases. Unmatched junction bases numbered 7, after V lost 3 bases and J lost 7 bases. Germline V lookup: CDR1 LNHNV, CDR2 YYDKDF (reference sequence). CDR3 length: 14 amino acids. CDR3 residues: CATSSDPGGSGYTF. The CDR3 DNA reads TGTGCCACCAGCAGTGACCCAGGGGGCTCTGGCTACACCTTC.

This chain links TRBV20-1 with TRBJ2-7; 8 positions match TRBD1. CDR3 length: 13 amino acids. J lost 2 bases, V lost 3 bases, and 3 bases had no gene match. Germline CDR1 reads DFQATT; CDR2 reads SNEGSKA (reference sequence). The CDR3 DNA is TGCAGTGCTAGGACAGGGGCCACCTACGAGCAGTACTTC. It is translated as CSARTGATYEQYF.